This TCR beta chain was captured in a study of cytomegalovirus exposure and HLA in healthy donors. General study results and limits: First-cohort TCR clusters tended to co-occur in the roughly 130 validation repertoires, a later analysis found. The study designated fewer than 200 TCR beta chains cytomegalovirus-associated. Confirmation was obtained in vitro that a few CMV-associated chains are specific for CMV antigens.

The CDR3 is 15 residues long. Trimming removed 0 bases from V and 4 bases from J; junction bases left unmatched: 6. Germline loops: CDR1 GTSNPN, CDR2 SVGIG (reference sequence). As regards this clone: Antigen: not known.

Donors were drawn from the approximately 110-subject validation cohort, separate from the approximately 620-subject first cohort. The table came from immunoSEQ multiplex PCR; TCRdb's copy has only in-frame clones and leaves some out. Of around 200,000 clones in the sample, about 81% are singletons; the top ten hold 1% to 1.5%. The receptor was derived from a woman younger than 45 in good health and CMV-seronegative. Input material: PBMCs. V gene TRBV30 combines with J gene TRBJ1-5; 7 nucleotides align to TRBD1. CDR3 loop: CAWSVGGQQNQPQHF. CDR3 DNA sequence: TGTGCCTGGAGTGTAGGGGGCCAGCAAAATCAGCCCCAGCATTTT. The complete variable domain, with remaining parts taken from reference TRBV30 and TRBJ1-5, reads SQTIHQWPATLVQPVGSPLSLECTVEGTSNPNLYWYRQAAGRGLQLLFYSVGIGQISSEVPQNLSASRPQDRQFILSSKKLLLSDSGFYLCAWSVGGQQNQPQHFGDGTRLSIL.